This T cell receptor beta chain emerged from a study of blood T cell repertoires in COVID-19 (dated by TCRdb to the early 2020s). Study-level background: The collaborator samples originated in the United States, Italy and Spain and spanned the acute and convalescent phases of COVID-19. The material from the prospective study consisted of cDNA or gDNA derived from T cells, B-cell-depleted T cells, or PBMCs. The dataset comprised deeply sampled blood TCRbeta repertoires from subjects exposed to, actively infected with, or recovered from COVID-19. The repertoires were made available in a free public database intended to serve as a resource for research on the immune response to SARS-CoV-2. Samples were obtained from the ongoing ImmuneRACE study (first 160 participants) and from some 1,200 subjects provided by 6 global collaborators. The sample metadata nearly always contained a de-identified subject ID, COVID-19 status, age in years and sex. HLA class I and class II types, where available, came from metadata supplied by the sample provider rather than from assay-based typing.

What the study reported, not specific to this receptor: How much clinical and demographic metadata was included differed by source and by participant, and the metadata was provided uncurated.

Enrolling through a virtual design, the prospective study's participants ranged in age from roughly 18 to 95 years and lived across roughly 24 United States geographic areas. In the prospective study, cohorts were assigned on the basis of participant-reported clinical history obtained from a screening survey and a study questionnaire. Recovered participants in ImmuneRACE Cohort 3 were defined by two consecutive negative NP/OP PCR tests, clearance by a healthcare professional, or resolution of symptoms. In the prospective study, whole blood, serum and a nasopharyngeal or oropharyngeal swab were collected from each participant by mobile phlebotomists. Over a roughly two-month period, participants in the prospective study had the option of providing additional blood draws and questionnaires. Blood samples from the prospective study were shipped frozen or at room temperature prior to DNA extraction.

TCRbeta CDR3 regions were amplified from genomic DNA by means of the immunoSEQ Assay, a bias-controlled multiplex PCR. The authors' pipeline ran thus. Nucleated cell counts per sample were estimated from amplification of reference gene primers within the assay. To quantify the absolute abundance of each unique TCRbeta CDR3 rearrangement, sequence reads were collapsed and filtered. For each sample, productive Simpson clonality was calculated by taking the square root of Simpson's diversity index across productive rearrangements. What TCRdb holds here is the immuneACCESS table cut down to in-frame rearrangements. Part of the clones is not present; checked against another copy, under half of the missing clones reflect an unresolved V gene, and the others are unexplained. Clone size and the V and J calls come from that table; the DNA yielded D and trimming. In this sample the table shows over 250,000 clones, roughly 87% of which occur a single time. In total, the top ten clones hold about 8.9% of the sample.

For CDR1 and CDR2, the germline V gene (reference sequence) lists GTSNPN and SVGIG. Inclusive of the bounding cysteine and phenylalanine, the CDR3 is 16 residues long. The DNA shown is the 48-base CDR3, in frame from base 1. V was cut back by 2 bases and J by 0 bases, leaving a gap of 17 bases between them. In its sample, this clone was seen once. This receptor's antigen is unknown. Per-nucleotide qualities are absent, and no much larger clonotype sits a single base away. The V and J genes are TRBV30 and TRBJ2-7, and TRBD2 may be the D gene, going by 6 matching bases. The sample taken for sequencing was PBMCs or T cells enriched from blood (not recorded which). The receptor's source is a woman aged 18-29 years who had recovered from COVID-19. Here is the DNA: TGTGCCTGGAGTACCCCGAGACTAGTAGCCTCCTACGAGCAGTACTTC. Its protein product is CAWSTPRLVASYEQYF.